This TCR beta chain was sequenced during a study of early T cells in non-severe SARS-CoV-2 infection. TCRdb fed the 5' RACE reads into MiXCR, producing one record per CDR3 protein. The data show 75,000 to 80,000 distinct CDR3 sequences, around 10% seen once. Germline CDR1 reads KGHDR; CDR2 reads SFDVKD. V gave up 9 bases and J gave up 15 bases, with 8 bases separating them. The length of the CDR3 is 9 residues. At least ten counts were recorded for this clonotype. The chain has TRBV24-1 and TRBJ1-6; D perhaps matches TRBD1 (5 bases). This sequence was found in an adult who was a healthcare worker with PCR-confirmed SARS-CoV-2 infection or an uninfected control (not recorded which). The source was whole blood, collected at baseline. The CDR3 DNA sequence: TGTGCCACCGGGGGGGGCCTCCACTTT. Amino acid sequence: CATGGGLHF.